A single TCR beta chain is shown here with its context. This entry belongs to a study of long-term antiretroviral therapy in people with HIV. The junction had 9 bases not matched to a gene; V was cut back by 8 bases and J by 6 bases. CDR1 is LNHDA and CDR2 is SQIVND in the germline V gene (reference sequence). The length of the CDR3 is 13 residues. Version v3.0 of the immunoSEQ assay was performed at survey level. This table comes from immunoSEQ multiplex PCR, and its TCRdb copy is limited to in-frame clones, with some not included. This sample has tens of thousands of clones, with around 84% found just once.

This clonotype was obtained from a man aged 18 to 29 with HIV. The V gene is TRBV19, the J gene TRBJ1-2; 7 nucleotides align to TRBD1. Sequencing used unsorted PBMCs, obtained 0.1 years before starting antiretroviral therapy. The CDR3 here is CASRRGPLDGYTF. The CDR3 bases are TGTGCCAGTCGAAGGGGGCCTCTTGATGGCTACACCTTC.